The 32 T cell receptor beta chains in this list originate from one sample, sequenced in a study of human T cells and chemical hapten exposure. Time point reported: patch test 1, 2 weeks after DPC sensitization. Described treatment: therapeutic diphenylcyclopropenone sensitization with weekly scalp DPC. TCRdb used MiXCR to reprocess the RACE reads, holding one entry per CDR3 protein. Of about 120,000 distinct CDR3 sequences listed, roughly an eighth were seen once; the top ten hold 0.92%. Sequenced here: whole blood, sampled in connection with sensitization to the hapten diphenylcyclopropenone (DPC). The origin of the receptors is a man aged 18 to 29 with alopecia areata. Some clones in this sample may be carry-over from other donors' samples.

The chain links TRBV7-3 to TRBJ2-4, with a tentative D call TRBD2 (5 bases). Germline lookup yields CDR1 SGHTA and CDR2 FQGTGA. The length of the CDR3 is 13 residues. The ends were cut back, 0 bases at V and 8 bases at J, with 8 bases in the middle. This CDR3 reads CASSLTPGDIQYF. The CDR3 DNA follows: TGTGCCAGCAGCTTAACCCCCGGGGACATTCAGTACTTC.

This chain uses TRBV10-1 with TRBJ1-1; D unresolved. This CDR3 is built from 14 residues. Trimming took 5 bases from V and 1 from J, leaving 11 bases between them. Germline V gene lookup returns CDR1 WNHNN and CDR2 SYGVQD (reference sequence). This CDR3 reads CASSTGDKNTEAFF. CDR3 DNA sequence: TGCGCCAGCAGTACCGGCGACAAGAACACTGAAGCTTTCTTT.

In this sample, this clonotype turned up a few times. The chain employs TRBV12-3 or TRBV12-4 and TRBJ2-5; D might be TRBD2 (6 bases). This CDR3 spans 15 amino acids. The V gene lost 6 bases and the J gene lost 7 bases, with 21 bases spanning the gap. The CDR3 here is CASRGSSGALRTQYF. The CDR3 DNA sequence: TGTGCCAGCAGGGGTAGTAGCGGCGCCCTACGGACCCAGTACTTC.

This rearrangement joins TRBV3-1 to TRBJ1-6; 8 bases match TRBD1. V was pared by 0 bases and J by 7 bases, with 8 bases of the junction left unmatched. This CDR3 has 17 residues. Germline V gene lookup returns CDR1 LGHDT and CDR2 YNNKEL (reference sequence). As DNA, the CDR3 is TGTGCCAGCAGCCAAGATATTGGGACAGGCGACAATTCACCCCTCCACTTT. Translation: CASSQDIGTGDNSPLHF.

The chain recombines TRBV6-6 with TRBJ2-2; TRBD1 is a possible D gene (6 bases). The CDR3 has 15 amino acids. Looked up from germline, CDR1 is MNHNY and CDR2 is SVGAGI (reference sequence). V lost 0 bases and J lost 5, with 10 bases in between. CDR3 residues: CASSYSRGRTGELFF. CDR3 DNA sequence: TGTGCCAGCAGTTACTCCAGGGGACGGACCGGGGAGCTGTTTTTT.

The chain is built from TRBV6-1 and TRBJ1-5; D is undetermined. The germline CDR1 and CDR2 sequences are MNHNS and SASEGT. The length of the CDR3 is 15 residues. V lost 2 bases to trimming and J lost 1 base, with 9 bases between them. As DNA, the CDR3 is TGTGCCAGCAGTGAACAGTGGAACAGCAATCAGCCCCAGCATTTT. Encoded protein: CASSEQWNSNQPQHF.

This clonotype was counted only a few times. V gene TRBV28 combines with J gene TRBJ1-5; 10 nucleotides line up with TRBD1. Germline lookup yields CDR1 MDHEN and CDR2 SYDVKM. J was trimmed by 3 bases and V by 3 bases; bases with no gene match: 8. The CDR3 length is 17 residues. Written as DNA, the CDR3 is TGTGCCAGCAGTTTCTCCGGGACAGGGGCCCTCAATCAGCCCCAGCATTTT. As protein: CASSFSGTGALNQPQHF.

The sample holds many counts of this clonotype. As DNA, the CDR3 is TGTGCCAGCATCCAGGGGCCAAACACCATATATTTT. Its protein product is CASIQGPNTIYF. J is TRBJ1-3 and V is TRBV27; D possibly corresponds to TRBD1 (6 bases). CDR1 is MNHEY and CDR2 is SMNVEV in the germline V gene (reference sequence). The V gene lost 7 bases and the J gene lost 6 bases, with 10 bases spanning the gap. The CDR3 has 12 residues.

This clonotype has just a few counts. The V gene is TRBV12-3 or TRBV12-4, the J gene TRBJ1-5; D not resolved. CDR3 size: 15 residues. Trimming cost V 5 bases and J 1 base, with 12 bases left between them. The CDR3 region is CASSRARLSNQPQHF. The CDR3 DNA sequence: TGTGCCAGCAGTAGGGCCCGTCTAAGCAATCAGCCCCAGCATTTT.

V is TRBV7-2 and J is TRBJ2-5; possibly TRBD1 for D (5 bases). This CDR3 has 13 residues. V lost 5 bases and J lost 3, with 10 bases in between. CDR1 SGHTA and CDR2 FQGNSA come from the germline V gene. The CDR3 region is CASSPGAEETQYF. The CDR3 region has the DNA TGTGCCAGCAGCCCTGGGGCCGAAGAGACCCAGTACTTC.

The chain combines TRBV11-2 with TRBJ2-3; D is possibly TRBD1 (6 bases). CDR1 and CDR2 from the germline V gene are SGHAT and FQNNGV. V shed 6 bases and J shed 7 bases, with 17 bases lying between them. The CDR3 has 14 residues. CDR3 nucleotide sequence: TGTGCCAGCAGTTCTGTGGGGGCGGCGAATACGCAGTATTTT. This codes for CASSSVGAANTQYF.

This chain uses TRBV10-3 with TRBJ2-7; no definite D call. This CDR3 is 13 amino acids long. The germline CDR1 and CDR2 sequences are ENHRY and SYGVKD. The V and J ends lost 5 bases and 3 bases respectively, with 11 bases between them. CDR3 sequence: CAISPSDNYEQYF. Written as DNA, the CDR3 is TGTGCCATCAGTCCGAGCGACAACTACGAGCAGTACTTC.

This clonotype showed up just a few times. The chain couples TRBV7-9 to TRBJ1-6, with 12 bases aligning to TRBD1. Germline trimming cut 5 bases from V and 6 bases from J; bases unmatched to any gene: 5. The length of the CDR3 is 16 residues. CDR1 is SEHNR and CDR2 is FQNEAQ in the germline V gene (reference sequence). Written as DNA, the CDR3 is TGTGCCAGCAGCGGGGGACAGGGGGCGCTTAATTCACCCCTCCACTTT. Its translation is CASSGGQGALNSPLHF.

The J gene is TRBJ2-7, the V gene TRBV4-1, with TRBD1 identical over 10 bases. This CDR3 region has 13 residues. In germline, CDR1 is MGHRA, CDR2 YSYEKL. J gave up 5 bases and V 4 bases, and 2 bases lay outside the gene matches. The CDR3 coding sequence is TGCGCCAGCAGCCTAGGGACAGGGGACGAGCAGTACTTC. It codes for CASSLGTGDEQYF.

The rearrangement uses TRBV9 and TRBJ1-1; no reliable D call. Per germline, CDR1 SGDLS and CDR2 YYNGEE. The CDR3 sequence is 13 residues long. The ends were cut back, 0 bases at V and 6 bases at J, with 9 bases in the middle. The CDR3 loop is CASSVVAGSEAFF. As DNA, the CDR3 is TGTGCCAGCAGCGTAGTCGCAGGTTCTGAAGCTTTCTTT. Full variable domain (missing parts from reference TRBV9 and TRBJ1-1): DSGVTQTPKHLITATGQRVTLRCSPRSGDLSVYWYQQSLDQGLQFLIQYYNGEERAKGNILERFSAQQFPDLHSELNLSSLELGDSALYFCASSVVAGSEAFFGQGTRLTVV.

This clonotype was picked up a small number of times. V usage is TRBV4-1 and J usage is TRBJ2-2, with unresolved D. Trimming cost V 4 bases and J 3 bases, with 12 bases left between them. Germline loops: CDR1 MGHRA, CDR2 YSYEKL. The CDR3 loop spans 15 amino acids. This CDR3 is CASSPDMWDTGELFF. The CDR3 bases are TGCGCCAGCAGCCCCGACATGTGGGACACCGGGGAGCTGTTTTTT.

There are a few counts of this clonotype. This chain uses TRBV7-3 with TRBJ1-1; TRBD1 agrees at 8 bases. The V gene's germline CDR1 is SGHTA and CDR2 FQGTGA. V shed 0 bases and J 1 base; nucleotides not matched to a gene: 1. The CDR3 loop spans 15 amino acids. The CDR3 sequence: CASSLTRGPNTEAFF. The CDR3 DNA reads as TGTGCCAGCAGCTTAACCAGGGGGCCGAACACTGAAGCTTTCTTT.

The chain combines TRBV29-1 with TRBJ2-3, with D hard to call. This CDR3 is 13 amino acids long. In germline, CDR1 is SQVTM, CDR2 ANQGSEA. With 4 bases removed from V and 4 bases from J, the gap between germline ends came to 12 bases. In DNA, the CDR3 is TGCAGCGTTGTTGACATACAGCCAGATACGCAGTATTTT. Translation: CSVVDIQPDTQYF.

The sample holds many counts of this clonotype. The V gene is TRBV9, the J gene TRBJ2-1; 12 positions agree with TRBD2. V gave up 3 bases and J gave up 6 bases; unmatched junction bases: 7. The CDR3 is 16 amino acids. CDR1 is SGDLS and CDR2 is YYNGEE in the germline V gene. The chain's CDR3 is CASSEERTSGANEQFF. The CDR3 bases are TGTGCCAGCAGCGAGGAGCGGACTAGCGGGGCCAATGAGCAGTTCTTC.

The chain is built from TRBV7-9 and TRBJ1-6, with a weak D call TRBD1 (5 bases). The CDR3 length is 17 residues. Trimming removed 5 bases at V and 4 bases at J, with 18 bases between. CDR1 and CDR2 from the germline V gene are SEHNR and FQNEAQ (reference sequence). CDR3 amino acids: CASSQDGTGQYNSPLHF. DNA of the CDR3: TGTGCCAGCAGCCAAGACGGGACCGGCCAGTATAATTCACCCCTCCACTTT.

This clonotype showed up just a few times. The chain couples TRBV20-1 to TRBJ2-2; the match to TRBD2 covers 14 bases. The CDR3 runs to 15 residues. V was pared by 5 bases and J by 5 bases, with 4 bases of the junction left unmatched. Germline assignment: CDR1 DFQATT and CDR2 SNEGSKA (reference sequence). DNA for the CDR3: TGCAGTGCTCCGCGGACTAGCGGGGGGACCGGGGAGCTGTTTTTT. Residues: CSAPRTSGGTGELFF.

The chain uses TRBV2 and TRBJ2-5; D is perhaps TRBD2 (5 bases). CDR1 and CDR2 (germline): SNHLY, FYNNEI. V was pared by 5 bases and J by 5 bases, with 18 bases between. CDR3 length: 15 amino acids. CDR3 nucleotides: TGTGCCAGCAGTTTGGAGGCTCTAGGCGGGGAGACCCAGTACTTC. Translating it yields CASSLEALGGETQYF.

This clonotype was seen a handful of times. The gene calls are TRBV3-1 and TRBJ1-2; 7 nucleotides align to TRBD1. This CDR3 has 13 amino acids. V lost 4 bases and J lost 7; bases outside the gene matches: 6. CDR1 LGHDT and CDR2 YNNKEL come from the germline V gene (reference sequence). The CDR3 DNA is TGTGCCAGCAGCCTGGACAGGCTTGGTGGCTACACCTTC. Protein product: CASSLDRLGGYTF.

This clonotype came up a few times. The J gene is TRBJ1-3, the V gene TRBV10-3; D gene ambiguous. Germline loops: CDR1 ENHRY, CDR2 SYGVKD. With 6 bases removed from V and 0 bases from J, the gap between germline ends came to 12 bases. The length of the CDR3 is 15 residues. This chain's CDR3 is CAISTLDFSGNTIYF. CDR3 in DNA: TGTGCCATCAGCACACTAGACTTCTCTGGAAACACCATATATTTT.

This clonotype was recorded a few times. The rearrangement uses TRBV6-2 or TRBV6-3 and TRBJ1-1; the D is unclear. Between the trimmed V and J ends, which lost 5 bases and 3 bases, there was a span of 13 bases. CDR1 and CDR2 from the germline V gene are MNHEY and SVGEGT. This CDR3 comprises 14 residues. In nucleotides, the CDR3 is TGTGCCAGCAGTGACGACCTGGTCCACACTGAAGCTTTCTTT. This codes for CASSDDLVHTEAFF.

This clonotype was observed a handful of times. The chain couples TRBV7-7 to TRBJ2-7; 11 bases align to TRBD2. The CDR3 runs to 16 residues. The V and J ends lost 6 bases and 3 bases, in that order; junction bases with no gene match: 10. CDR1 SSHAT and CDR2 FNYEAQ come from the germline V gene (reference sequence). CDR3 sequence reads: CASRRTSGGNSYEQYF. CDR3 bases: TGTGCCAGCAGACGTACTAGCGGGGGTAACAGCTACGAGCAGTACTTC.

Of note for this clonotype: This clone may be a read error of a much larger clone one base away. DNA of the CDR3: TGTGCCAGCAGCCAAGGAGGACGGGGGAGGTCTGGGGCCAACATCCTGACTTTC. Translating gives CASSQGGRGRSGANILTF. The chain joins TRBV3-1 to TRBJ2-6; D possibly corresponds to TRBD2 (6 bases). Germline V lookup: CDR1 LGHDT, CDR2 YNNKEL (reference sequence). The length of the CDR3 is 18 residues.

This clonotype was counted a few times. This chain uses TRBV20-1 with TRBJ1-6; TRBD1 matches 8 bases. The CDR3 has 15 amino acids. Germline V gives CDR1 DFQATT, CDR2 SNEGSKA (reference sequence). V was pared by 6 bases and J by 6 bases, with 10 bases of the junction left unmatched. The chain's CDR3 is CSAREGQVINSPLHF. The DNA for the CDR3 is TGCAGTGCCCGGGAGGGACAGGTTATTAATTCACCCCTCCACTTT.

This clonotype occurred many times. This chain uses TRBV7-8 with TRBJ1-1; TRBD1 matches 7 bases. This CDR3 is 14 amino acids long. The germline V gene has CDR1 SGHVS and CDR2 FQNEAQ. V lost 5 bases to trimming and J lost 4 bases; unmatched junction nucleotides: 7. CDR3 loop: CASSQTGAPTEAFF. CDR3 DNA: TGTGCCAGCAGCCAAACAGGGGCCCCCACTGAAGCTTTCTTT.

This clonotype came up a few times. The rearrangement uses TRBV7-9 and TRBJ2-3, with D possibly being TRBD1 or TRBD2 (5 bases each). The CDR3 is made up of 14 amino acids. Per the germline V gene, CDR1 is SEHNR and CDR2 is FQNEAQ (reference sequence). V lost 4 bases to trimming and J lost 5 bases, with 13 bases between them. CDR3 bases: TGTGCCAGCAGCTCACTAGACAGTGTAGATACGCAGTATTTT. Protein sequence: CASSSLDSVDTQYF.

The chain recombines TRBV12-3 or TRBV12-4 with TRBJ2-1; D may be TRBD1 or TRBD2 (6 bases each). Trimming shortened V by 6 bases and J by 12 bases, and 15 bases separated the two germline ends. The CDR3 length is 12 residues. CDR3 sequence (DNA): TGTGCCAGCAGCTGGGGGGCAAACCGGCAGTTCTTC. Protein: CASSWGANRQFF.

The chain recombines TRBV3-1 with TRBJ2-4; D unclear. The CDR3 is 16 amino acids. The germline CDR1 and CDR2 sequences are LGHDT and YNNKEL (reference sequence). V shed 4 bases and J shed 0 bases, with 13 bases lying between them. For the CDR3, the DNA is TGTGCCAGCAGCCTTGGTGAGATGCTAGCCAAAAACATTCAGTACTTC. Translation gives CASSLGEMLAKNIQYF.